This entry lists 26 T cell receptor beta chains sequenced from one sample in a study of tumor and adjacent non-tumor tissue in lung cancer. The library came from three nested PCR rounds adapted from ARM-PCR protocols. A single record per CDR3 protein comes from TCRdb applying MiXCR to the multiplex PCR reads. The sample has approximately 62,000 distinct CDR3 sequences; roughly two thirds are singletons. The template was RNA from unsorted bulk tissue. Distant lung tissue was collected more than 3 cm away from the tumor edge. The source material was distant non-tumor lung tissue. These receptors all come from a man between 70 and 80 years old with non-small cell lung cancer.

Worth noting for this clonotype: A read error may produce the germline difference seen at one junction end. CDR3 in amino acids: CSALGRETMNTEPFF. DNA of the CDR3: TGCAGTGCCTTAGGCAGGGAGACTATGAACACTGAACCTTTCTTT. This chain links TRBV20-1 with TRBJ1-1, with D possibly TRBD1 on 5 matching bases. CDR1 DFQATT and CDR2 SNEGSKA come from the germline V gene (reference sequence). CDR3 length: 15 amino acids.

This rearrangement joins TRBV7-9 to TRBJ2-2; weak D call: TRBD2 (5 bases). This CDR3 has 17 amino acids. Germline CDR1 and CDR2: SEHNR and FQNEAQ (reference sequence). Trimming took 0 bases from V and 0 from J, leaving 11 bases between them. The CDR3: CASSLAGDGTNTGELFF. DNA of the CDR3: TGTGCCAGCAGCTTAGCGGGTGACGGGACGAACACCGGGGAGCTGTTTTTT.

On this clonotype itself: It may be a read error: a sequence one base away is much more abundant. This rearrangement joins TRBV6-1 to TRBJ2-7, with 7 bases that match TRBD1. The CDR3 length is 13 residues. Germline CDR1 MNHNS, CDR2 SASEGT. The J segment lost 3 bases and the V segment lost 8 bases, leaving 7 bases of the junction unmatched. The DNA for the CDR3 is TGTGCCAGCGGTAGACAGGGAAGCTACGAGCAGTACTTC. This sequence encodes CASGRQGSYEQYF.

There are a few counts of this clonotype. A read error may produce the germline difference seen at one junction end. The genes are TRBV11-2 and TRBJ2-5; D assignment may be TRBD1 or TRBD2 (5 bases each). The germline V gene encodes CDR1 SGHAT and CDR2 FQNNGV. The length of the CDR3 is 16 residues. CDR3 region: CANSLGFAGDRETQYF. The CDR3 DNA reads TGTGCCAACAGCTTAGGGTTCGCCGGGGACCGAGAGACCCAGTACTTC.

This sequence joins TRBV6-5 and TRBJ1-3; no clear D. The CDR3 contains 16 residues. Germline CDR1 MNHEY, CDR2 SVGAGI. The CDR3 coding sequence is TGTGCTAGTAGTTACTCTCGCCCGAACTCTGGAAACACCATATATTTT. Translation gives CASSYSRPNSGNTIYF.

This clonotype was detected only a few times. The chain couples TRBV11-2 to TRBJ2-2, with 9 bases lining up with TRBD2. Per germline, CDR1 SGHAT and CDR2 FQNNGV. V dropped 5 bases and J dropped 1; count of bases not matched to a gene: 17. The CDR3 runs 20 residues. The CDR3 protein is CASSDIRGRGGALNTGELFF. Written as DNA, the CDR3 is TGTGCCAGCAGCGATATCCGGGGGCGGGGGGGCGCCTTGAACACCGGGGAGCTGTTTTTT.

About this clonotype itself: A junction boundary mismatches the germline segment, possibly from a read error. In DNA form, the CDR3 reads TGCAGCGCTCAGGGAGGTGTAACGAATGAGCCGTCCTTC. This gives the protein CSAQGGVTNEPSF. The chain is built from TRBV29-1 and TRBJ2-1; possible D gene TRBD2, 6 bases. CDR3 length: 13 amino acids. CDR1 is SQVTM, CDR2 ANQGSEA, per germline.

As concerns this clonotype: One end of the junction fails to match germline, which may point to a read error. V usage is TRBV24-1 and J usage is TRBJ2-1, with D tentatively TRBD1 (5 bases). The germline V gene encodes CDR1 KGHDR and CDR2 SFDVKD. There are 16 residues in the CDR3. CDR3 DNA sequence: TGTGCTACCAGTGATTTAGGCCAGGGTCTAGGCAATGAGCAGTTCTTC. It specifies CATSDLGQGLGNEQFF.

As for this clonotype: At one of its ends the junction is not consistent with the germline gene, which may arise from a read error. The rearrangement links TRBV11-2 to TRBJ1-1; D call uncertain. Germline values: CDR1 SGHAT, CDR2 FQNNGV. The CDR3 covers 13 residues. The CDR3 DNA sequence: TGTGCCAGCAGAAGAACGGGGAACATTGAAGCTTTCTTT. It yields the protein CASRRTGNIEAFF. The whole variable domain, filled in from reference TRBV11-2 and TRBJ1-1, reads EAGVAQSPRYKIIEKRQSVAFWCNPISGHATLYWYQQILGQGPKLLIQFQNNGVVDDSQLPKDRFSAERLKGVDSTLKIQPAKLEDSAVYLCASRRTGNIEAFFGQGTRLTVV.

This clonotype was seen a handful of times. V and J are TRBV28 and TRBJ1-1; no reliable D call. V was pared by 6 bases and J by 5 bases, with 10 bases between. The CDR3 contains 12 residues. Per germline, CDR1 MDHEN and CDR2 SYDVKM. Written as DNA, the CDR3 is TGTGCCAGCAGCGAGTTTATAACTGAAGCTTTCTTT. It specifies CASSEFITEAFF.

For this clonotype: A single base separates this from a much larger clone, so it may be a read error. The chain is built from TRBV6-5 and TRBJ1-2, with D possibly being TRBD1 (6 bases). CDR1 MNHEY and CDR2 SVGAGI come from the germline V gene. The CDR3 is made up of 15 amino acids. V was cut by 6 bases and J by 7 bases, with 21 bases left in between. The CDR3 region is CASRPPAGTRAGYTF. In DNA, the CDR3 is TGTGCCAGCAGACCCCCCGCCGGGACAAGGGCTGGCTACACCTTC.

The chain uses TRBV11-2 and TRBJ2-5; 7 bases match TRBD2. The CDR3 has 17 amino acids. J lost 2 bases, V lost 5 bases, and 14 bases had no gene match. The germline V gene has CDR1 SGHAT and CDR2 FQNNGV. This CDR3 is CASSMGPLGRVQETQYF. Written as DNA, the CDR3 is TGTGCCAGCAGCATGGGTCCCCTGGGGAGGGTTCAAGAGACCCAGTACTTC.

V is TRBV14 and J is TRBJ2-3; no clear D. V shed 1 base and J shed 5 bases, with 13 bases lying between them. Germline V gene sequence: CDR1 SGHDN, CDR2 FVKESK. The CDR3 has 15 amino acids. In DNA, the CDR3 is TGTGCCAGCAGCCAAGGTGTAATATCGGGAGATACGCAGTATTTT. It encodes CASSQGVISGDTQYF.

About this clonotype itself: Since a much larger clone is just one base distant, this may be a read error. This rearrangement joins TRBV14 to TRBJ2-1; 10 bases align to TRBD2. Germline-derived CDR1 and CDR2 are SGHDN and FVKESK. This CDR3 spans 13 amino acids. Here the CDR3 DNA reads TGTGCCAACAGCCCCCCTAGCGGGAGTGAGCAGTTCTTC. Its translation: CANSPPSGSEQFF. Together with reference TRBV14 and TRBJ2-1, the CDR3 gives the full variable domain: EAGVTQFPSHSVIEKGQTVTLRCDPISGHDNLYWYRRVMGKEIKFLLHFVKESKQDESGMPNNRFLAERTGGTYSTLKVQPAELEDSGVYFCANSPPSGSEQFFGPGTRLTVL.

As to this clonotype: This may be a read error, as it is one base from a much larger clone. This CDR3 fails to terminate in the conserved phenylalanine or tryptophan, so it likely reflects a read error. V is TRBV12-3 or TRBV12-4 and J is TRBJ2-7; TRBD1 agrees at 8 bases. This CDR3 is built from 15 residues. The V segment lost 5 bases and the J segment 0 bases; nucleotides outside the gene matches: 6. The CDR3 loop reads CASSARDRSSYEQYL. The DNA of the CDR3 is TGTGCCAGCAGTGCCCGGGACAGGAGCTCCTACGAGCAGTACTTA.

Note on this clonotype: The conserved phenylalanine or tryptophan normally closing the CDR3 is absent here, so this likely arose from a read error. The chain couples TRBV11-2 to TRBJ1-2, with D possibly TRBD1 on 5 matching bases. Per germline, CDR1 SGHAT and CDR2 FQNNGV. V was shortened by 7 bases and J by 8 bases, with 17 bases between the two germline ends. The length of the CDR3 is 13 residues. The CDR3 DNA reads as TGTGCCAGCAACCCTAGCAGGGCAGGAGGCTACACCTTA. Protein: CASNPSRAGGYTL.

This clonotype was counted many times. The gene calls are TRBV29-1 and TRBJ2-6, with D perhaps TRBD1 (5 bases). Germline V lookup: CDR1 SQVTM, CDR2 ANQGSEA. Between the trimmed V and J ends, which lost 4 bases and 0 bases, there was a span of 10 bases. The CDR3 extends over 15 amino acids. The CDR3 spells CSVGRQSSGANVLTF. In DNA form, the CDR3 reads TGCAGCGTTGGAAGACAGAGCTCTGGGGCCAACGTCCTGACTTTC.

In this sample, this clonotype turned up a few times. CDR3 DNA sequence: TGTGCCAGCAGCTTAGGGCTTACAGATACGCAGTATTTT. Its protein is CASSLGLTDTQYF. This chain links TRBV7-8 with TRBJ2-3; D is uncertain. The V end lost 1 base, the J end lost 3 bases, and 5 bases lay between the germline ends. The CDR3 covers 13 residues. Germline CDR1 is SGHVS and CDR2 is FQNEAQ.

The chain is built from TRBV29-1 and TRBJ2-1; 7 positions match TRBD2. Per germline, CDR1 SQVTM and CDR2 ANQGSEA. The J segment lost 3 bases and the V segment lost 3 bases, leaving 11 bases of the junction unmatched. The CDR3 has 16 residues. DNA for the CDR3: TGCAGCGTTGAGGGGGATCGAGCGGGGTTCTACAATGAGCAGTTCTTC. Amino acids: CSVEGDRAGFYNEQFF.

Note on this clonotype: Its ends do not fully match the called genes, so a read error is possible. This sequence joins TRBV11-2 and TRBJ2-2; TRBD2 matches 7 bases. The CDR3 totals 16 residues. Per germline, CDR1 SGHAT and CDR2 FQNNGV. CDR3 protein: CANSLDRLASDGELFF. The CDR3 DNA follows: TGTGCCAACAGCTTAGATCGACTAGCTTCGGACGGGGAGCTGTTTTTT. The full variable domain, in which reference TRBV11-2 and TRBJ2-2 provide the parts outside the CDR3, is EAGVAQSPRYKIIEKRQSVAFWCNPISGHATLYWYQQILGQGPKLLIQFQNNGVVDDSQLPKDRFSAERLKGVDSTLKIQPAKLEDSAVYLCANSLDRLASDGELFFGEGSRLTVL.

CDR3 sequence (DNA): TGCGCCAGCAGGAAGGGGACAAAGCAGTTCTTC. Amino acid sequence: CASRKGTKQFF. The chain recombines TRBV10-1 with TRBJ2-1; perhaps TRBD1 as D (6 bases). Per the germline V gene, CDR1 is WNHNN and CDR2 is SYGVQD (reference sequence). V dropped 6 bases and J dropped 11 bases, with 11 bases sitting between them. The CDR3 is 11 residues long.

This clonotype was found many times. The CDR3 coding sequence is TGCAGCCCCCGACTAGCGGGGGGTGATACGCAGTATTTT. Residues: CSPRLAGGDTQYF. The genes are TRBV29-1 and TRBJ2-3, with 13 nucleotides matching TRBD2. The CDR3 length is 13 residues. J gave up 6 bases and V 8 bases, and 5 bases lay outside the gene matches. From germline, CDR1 is SQVTM and CDR2 ANQGSEA.

In the case of this clonotype: A clone one base away is much larger, so this may be a read error. The chain combines TRBV5-6 with TRBJ1-1, with 10 bases identical to TRBD1. This CDR3 spans 14 amino acids. V dropped 2 bases and J dropped 5; count of bases not matched to a gene: 3. The germline V gene encodes CDR1 SGHDT and CDR2 YYEEEE. The CDR3 is CASSFPGQGTEAFF. The CDR3, as DNA: TGTGCCAGCAGCTTCCCGGGACAGGGGACTGAAGCTTTCTTT.

This rearrangement joins TRBV11-2 to TRBJ2-1, with D possibly being TRBD1 (5 bases). There are 15 residues in the CDR3. Germline V gene data show CDR1 as SGHAT and CDR2 as FQNNGV. V gave up 5 bases and J gave up 8 bases, with 19 bases separating them. In nucleotides, the CDR3 is TGTGCCAGCAGCCAGATGTCCCAGGGCAGAGATGAGCAGTTCTTC. Protein product: CASSQMSQGRDEQFF.

Concerning this clonotype: One end of the junction is discordant with germline, which a read error may explain. The chain has TRBV11-2 and TRBJ2-2; 7 positions match TRBD2. The CDR3 covers 13 residues. Germline V gene sequence: CDR1 SGHAT, CDR2 FQNNGV. CDR3 in DNA: TGTGCCAGCAGCTTAGCAGGGAGCGGGAAGCTGTTTTTT. Amino acids: CASSLAGSGKLFF.

This clonotype was recorded many times. The gene calls are TRBV6-5 and TRBJ1-6, with a tentative D call TRBD1 (5 bases). Trimming pared 6 bases from V and 8 bases from J, leaving 5 bases between. Looked up from germline, CDR1 is MNHEY and CDR2 is SVGAGI. This CDR3 comprises 11 residues. The CDR3 is CASRGDSPLHF. As DNA, the CDR3 is TGTGCCAGCAGGGGGGATTCACCCCTCCACTTT.